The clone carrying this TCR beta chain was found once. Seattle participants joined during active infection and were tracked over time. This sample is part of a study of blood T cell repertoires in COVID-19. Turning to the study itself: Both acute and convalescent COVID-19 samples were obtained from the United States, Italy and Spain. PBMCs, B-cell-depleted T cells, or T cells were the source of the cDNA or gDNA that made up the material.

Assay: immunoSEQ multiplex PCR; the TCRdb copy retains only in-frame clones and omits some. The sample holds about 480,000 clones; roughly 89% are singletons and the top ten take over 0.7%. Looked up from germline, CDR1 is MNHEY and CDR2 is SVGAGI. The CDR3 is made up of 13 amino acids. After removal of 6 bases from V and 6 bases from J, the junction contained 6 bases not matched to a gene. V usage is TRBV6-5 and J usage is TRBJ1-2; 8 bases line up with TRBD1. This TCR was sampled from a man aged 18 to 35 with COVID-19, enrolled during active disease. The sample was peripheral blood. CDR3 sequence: CASRTARGHGYTF. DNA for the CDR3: TGTGCCAGCAGGACGGCCAGGGGGCATGGCTACACCTTC.